This TCR beta chain was recovered during a study of graft-versus-host responses after intestinal transplantation. For the study at large: Among the recipients, transplants were multivisceral, liver-intestinal, or isolated intestinal.

Findings and caveats of the study: Detection of GvH clones occurred in recipient marrow, and some had their first appearance in ileum or blood.

As concerns this clone: Its antigen is still unknown.

TCRdb keeps only in-frame clones here, not all; method: immunoSEQ multiplex PCR. Here the sample spans fewer than 85,000 clones, around 95% being singletons. The CDR3 covers 15 residues. The V gene lost 2 bases and the J gene lost 4 bases, with 12 bases spanning the gap. CDR1 and CDR2 (germline): LNHDA, SQIVND (reference sequence). The sample was unstimulated CD8+ T cells sorted from spleen or lymph node cells, taken before intestinal transplant. The TCR comes from a human donor who received an intestinal transplant. V is TRBV19 and J is TRBJ2-1; D ambiguous. The CDR3 here is CASSIKTYRYNEQFF. The CDR3 region has the DNA TGTGCCAGTAGTATAAAGACTTACCGGTACAATGAGCAGTTCTTC.